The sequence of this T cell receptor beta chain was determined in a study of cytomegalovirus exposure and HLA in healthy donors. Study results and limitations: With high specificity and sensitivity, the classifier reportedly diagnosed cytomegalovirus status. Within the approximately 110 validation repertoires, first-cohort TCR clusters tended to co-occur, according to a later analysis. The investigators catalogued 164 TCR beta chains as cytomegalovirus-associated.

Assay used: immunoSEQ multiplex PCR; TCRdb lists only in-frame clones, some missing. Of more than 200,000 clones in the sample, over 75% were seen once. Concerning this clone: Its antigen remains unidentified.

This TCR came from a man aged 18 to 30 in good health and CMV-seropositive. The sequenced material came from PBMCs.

The CDR3 DNA follows: TGTGCCAGCAGTTACTTATCCAGGGGGCAAGTCGAGCAGTACTTC. It specifies CASSYLSRGQVEQYF. V gene TRBV6-5 combines with J gene TRBJ2-7; 8 positions match TRBD1. V was pared by 1 base and J by 6 bases, with 8 bases of the junction left unmatched. This CDR3 comprises 15 residues. CDR1 and CDR2 (germline): MNHEY, SVGAGI.